This TCR beta chain comes out of a study of molecular identifiers for immune sequencing clone quantification. From the PCR reads, TCRdb called clonotypes with MiXCR, one entry per CDR3 protein. The sample lists about 500,000 distinct CDR3 sequences, around a fifth occurring once. This clonotype has ten or more counts. Its antigen is currently unknown. Whole-study findings and limits: Jurkat TCR RNA spiked in from one cell could reportedly be detected among about a million naive cells. Should identical TCR molecules share a barcode, the sizes of highly expanded clones could be underestimated. Clones above 20 RNA copies contained over 97% of effector molecules and under 1% of naive molecules.

Isolation of naive CD8 T cells was achieved by sorting on a CD8+CD4-CCR7+CD45RA+ phenotype. This clonotype was obtained from a human donor in good health. Some libraries in this study had Jurkat cell RNA spiked in. Sequences were obtained from naive CD8+ T cells from blood, with Jurkat cell RNA spiked in. Subset of the sample: FACS-sorted CD8+CD4-CCR7+CD45RA+ naive T cells.

CDR3 DNA: TGTGCCAGCAGCTTCGGAGGTTATAATTCACCCCTCCACTTT. It translates to CASSFGGYNSPLHF. J is TRBJ1-6 and V is TRBV7-2; D call uncertain. CDR1 and CDR2 (germline): SGHTA, FQGNSA. The CDR3 is 14 residues long. Trimming shortened V by 3 bases and J by 4 bases, and 7 bases separated the two germline ends.